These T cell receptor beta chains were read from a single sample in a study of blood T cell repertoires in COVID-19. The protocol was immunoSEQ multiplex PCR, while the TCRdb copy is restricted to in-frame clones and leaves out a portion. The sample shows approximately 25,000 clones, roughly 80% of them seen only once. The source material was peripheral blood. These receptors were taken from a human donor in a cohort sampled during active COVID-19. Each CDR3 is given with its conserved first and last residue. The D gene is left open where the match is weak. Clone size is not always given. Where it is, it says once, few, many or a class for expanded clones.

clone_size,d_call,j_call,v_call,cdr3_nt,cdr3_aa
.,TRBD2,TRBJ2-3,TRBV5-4,TGTGCCAGCAGCTTGAATCTAGCGGGCACCGATACGCAGTATTTT,CASSLNLAGTDTQYF
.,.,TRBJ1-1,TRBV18,TGTGCCAGCTCACCACCCGTGAACACTGAAGCTTTCTTT,CASSPPVNTEAFF
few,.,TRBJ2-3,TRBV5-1,TGCGCCAGCTCTGGGGGGTACACAGATACGCAGTATTTT,CASSGGYTDTQYF
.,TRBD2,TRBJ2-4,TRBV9,TGTGCCAGCAGCAGGGACTACTTAGCCAAAAACATTCAGTACTTC,CASSRDYLAKNIQYF
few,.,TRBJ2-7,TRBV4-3,TGCGCCAGCAGCCAAGATCCAGGGCCCTACGAGCAGTACTTC,CASSQDPGPYEQYF
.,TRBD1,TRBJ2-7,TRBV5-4,TGTGCCAGCAGCTTGGCCGGTACAGGGGGCTTGACTGGGCACGAGCAGTACTTC,CASSLAGTGGLTGHEQYF
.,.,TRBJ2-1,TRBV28,TGTGCCAGCAGTTTATCATTTCCGGGATCCCGAAGCAATGAGCAGTTCTTC,CASSLSFPGSRSNEQFF
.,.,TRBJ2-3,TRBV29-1,TGCAGCGTTGAAGTTAGGAGGGGTACAGATACGCAGTATTTT,CSVEVRRGTDTQYF
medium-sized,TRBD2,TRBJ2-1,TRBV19,TGTGCCAGTAGGCCAACTAGCGGGGGGACCCTATTCTTC,CASRPTSGGTLFF
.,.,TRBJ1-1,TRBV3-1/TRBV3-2,TGTGCCAGCAGCCAAGAAGGATACAGCACTGAAGCTTTCTTT,CASSQEGYSTEAFF
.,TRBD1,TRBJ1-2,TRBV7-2,TGTGCCAGCAGCTTATTCTTACAGGGGGGGAACTATGGCTACACCTTC,CASSLFLQGGNYGYTF
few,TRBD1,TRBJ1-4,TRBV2,TGTGCCAGCAGTGCGAGACAGGGCACTAATGAAAAACTGTTTTTT,CASSARQGTNEKLFF
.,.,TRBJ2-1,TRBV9,TGTGCCAGCAGCGTTGCGGGGTTCTACAATGAGCAGTTCTTC,CASSVAGFYNEQFF
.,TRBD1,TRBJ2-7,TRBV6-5,TGTGCCAGCAGTTCGAACAGGGGCCCGAACGAGCAGTACTTC,CASSSNRGPNEQYF
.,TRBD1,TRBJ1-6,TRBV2,TGTGCCAGCAGGGGGGCCCAGGGGGCCAATTCACCCCTCCACTTT,CASRGAQGANSPLHF
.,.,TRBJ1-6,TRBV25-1,TGTGCCAGCAGTGATGTCGGACAGTTCGTCGAGCCCCTCCACTTT,CASSDVGQFVEPLHF
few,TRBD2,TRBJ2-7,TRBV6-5,TGTGCCAGCAGTTACGGGGGGGAGGGCTCCTACGAGCAGTACTTC,CASSYGGEGSYEQYF
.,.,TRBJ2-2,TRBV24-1,TGTGCCACCAGTGATTTGTACAGGGACAACACCGGGGAGCTGTTTTTT,CATSDLYRDNTGELFF
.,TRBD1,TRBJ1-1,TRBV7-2,TGTGCCAGCAGCTACTCTCCCGGGACAGGGATTTATGAAGCTTTCTTT,CASSYSPGTGIYEAFF
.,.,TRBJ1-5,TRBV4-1,TGCGCCAGCAGCCAAGAAGGAGTCAATCAGCCCCAGCATTTT,CASSQEGVNQPQHF
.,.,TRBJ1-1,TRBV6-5,TGTGCCAGCAGTTACTCGCCGGGGATCCCTACTGAAGCTTTCTTT,CASSYSPGIPTEAFF
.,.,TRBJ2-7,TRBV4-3,TGCGCCAGCGCCCGGGACACCTTCTACGAGCAGTACTTC,CASARDTFYEQYF
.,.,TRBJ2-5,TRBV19,TGTGCCAGTAGTATAGATACGAGGGCGGGGTACGAGACCCAGTACTTC,CASSIDTRAGYETQYF
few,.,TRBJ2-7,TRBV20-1,TGCAGTGCTAGTTATCGGGGAAGCTCCTACGAGCAGTACTTC,CSASYRGSSYEQYF
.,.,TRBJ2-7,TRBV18,TGTGCCAGCTCACTAACCGGGGGCTACGAGCAGTACTTC,CASSLTGGYEQYF